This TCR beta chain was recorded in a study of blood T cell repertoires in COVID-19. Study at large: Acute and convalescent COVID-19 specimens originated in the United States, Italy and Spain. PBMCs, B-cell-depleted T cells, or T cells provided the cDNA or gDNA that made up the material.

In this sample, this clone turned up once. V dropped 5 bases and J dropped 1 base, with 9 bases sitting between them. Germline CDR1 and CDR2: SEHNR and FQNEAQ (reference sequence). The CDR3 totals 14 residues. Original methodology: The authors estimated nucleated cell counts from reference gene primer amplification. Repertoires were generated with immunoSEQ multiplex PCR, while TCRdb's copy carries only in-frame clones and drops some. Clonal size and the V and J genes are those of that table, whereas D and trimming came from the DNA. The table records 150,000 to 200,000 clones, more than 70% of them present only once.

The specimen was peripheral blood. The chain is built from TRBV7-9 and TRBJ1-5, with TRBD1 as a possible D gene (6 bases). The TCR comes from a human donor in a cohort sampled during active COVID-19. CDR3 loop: CASSPRGSNQPQHF. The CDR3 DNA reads TGTGCCAGCAGCCCCAGGGGAAGCAATCAGCCCCAGCATTTT.